This TCR beta chain was sequenced for a study of T cells in Graves' hyperthyroidism and ophthalmopathy. Study observations and caveats: Clonotypes that were expanded in thyroid above 0.001 mostly appeared in blood too.

The CDR3 length is 14 residues. Per germline, CDR1 SGHAT and CDR2 FQNNGV. Trimming left V 4 bases short and J 0 bases short, with 9 bases between. The table lists this clonotype with many counts. Its antigen is not known. Amplification yielded TCR beta CDR3 regions, with RNA transcripts as the source. HTBI primers were the set used in a first-round RT-PCR of the TCR CDR3. TCRdb processed the multiplex PCR reads anew with MiXCR; each CDR3 protein has one entry. The sample has hundreds of thousands of distinct CDR3 sequences, 11% to 15% seen once. Source material: blood. The chain is built from TRBV11-2 and TRBJ1-1; D remains unclear. The source is a woman aged 18-35 years with Graves' hyperthyroidism. The CDR3 protein is CASSWERMNTEAFF. In DNA form, the CDR3 reads TGTGCCAGCAGCTGGGAAAGAATGAACACTGAAGCTTTCTTT.